Described below is a single T cell receptor beta chain sequence and its context. Its antigen is unidentified. The data originate from a study of identical twins' blood T cells. Study-wide findings and caveats: V gene usage reportedly matched far better within twin pairs than unrelated donors. Twin similarity might stem from environmental factors, not only genetics.

The CDR3 covers 16 residues. Germline CDR1 and CDR2: MGHRA and YSYEKL. V lost 5 bases and J 2 bases, leaving 18 bases between the germline ends. TCR cDNA libraries were made from RNA using a previously described, modified protocol. Original processing methods: Each library had about 2 to 4 million CDR3 reads and about 100,000 to nearly 550,000 clonotypes. TCRdb reprocessed the 5' RACE reads with MiXCR, giving one entry per CDR3 protein. The V and J calls, along with clone size, are taken from TCRdb and not from the paper's own processing. This repertoire shows a few hundred thousand distinct CDR3 sequences, 25% to 35% found once; its top ten account for roughly 5.5%.

The chain has TRBV4-1 and TRBJ1-1; D remains unclear. This TCR came from a woman aged 18 to 55 in good health. The source material was PBMCs. CDR3: CASSNKAGVVNTEAFF. In DNA, the CDR3 is TGCGCCAGCAGCAACAAGGCCGGGGTAGTAAACACTGAAGCTTTCTTT.